Shown below are 12 T cell receptor beta chains from a single sample sequenced in a study of blood T cells in healthy people across ages. Through a sample-barcoded 5' primer and a J-beta primer mix, a second PCR was run for roughly 6 to 12 cycles. One entry per CDR3 protein, called by TCRdb with MiXCR from the 5' RACE reads. The sample records hundreds of thousands of distinct CDR3 sequences, about half being singletons. The sample consisted of blood. The receptors were gathered from a man older than 75 in good health.

The CDR3 loop is CASRAGLASSSQYF. The DNA of the CDR3 is TGTGCCAGCAGGGCGGGACTAGCGAGCTCGTCCCAGTACTTC. The V gene is TRBV28, the J gene TRBJ2-7; TRBD2 aligns across 10 bases. CDR1 is MDHEN and CDR2 is SYDVKM in the germline V gene. This CDR3 contains 14 residues. The V segment lost 6 bases and the J segment 10 bases; nucleotides outside the gene matches: 12.

V usage is TRBV20-1 and J usage is TRBJ1-1; the D gene is possibly TRBD1 (5 bases). The V gene's germline CDR1 is DFQATT and CDR2 SNEGSKA (reference sequence). Trimming pared 3 bases from V and 6 bases from J, leaving 14 bases between. The CDR3 runs 13 residues. CDR3 sequence reads: CSASLTRGAEAFF. The CDR3 region has the DNA TGCAGTGCTAGCTTAACCCGAGGGGCTGAAGCTTTCTTT.

This clonotype occurred a few times. The chain joins TRBV7-8 to TRBJ1-2; perhaps TRBD1 as D (5 bases). Looked up from germline, CDR1 is SGHVS and CDR2 is FQNEAQ. V dropped 1 base and J dropped 8 bases, with 11 bases sitting between them. This CDR3 is 13 amino acids long. CDR3 amino acids: CASSLVREGGYTF. The CDR3 nucleotides are TGTGCCAGCAGCTTAGTCAGGGAGGGCGGCTACACCTTC.

V usage is TRBV29-1 and J usage is TRBJ1-2, with D tentatively TRBD1 (5 bases). V lost 6 bases and J lost 9, with 23 bases in between. Germline V gives CDR1 SQVTM, CDR2 ANQGSEA. The CDR3 consists of 14 residues. CDR3 amino acids: CSVPGPVGGSSYTF. DNA for the CDR3: TGCAGCGTCCCGGGGCCGGTCGGAGGAAGTAGCTACACCTTC.

Here the CDR3 DNA reads TGTGCCAGCAGTAAGACAGGGTTGACGAATTCACCCCTCCACTTT. Translating it yields CASSKTGLTNSPLHF. The V and J genes are TRBV6-5 and TRBJ1-6, with 7 bases lining up with TRBD1. The CDR3 extends over 15 amino acids. V dropped 5 bases and J dropped 7; count of bases not matched to a gene: 8. Germline CDR1 reads MNHEY; CDR2 reads SVGAGI.

As to this clonotype: A much larger clone is a single base away; this may be a read error. V gene TRBV7-9 combines with J gene TRBJ2-5, with D unclear. From germline, CDR1 is SEHNR and CDR2 FQNEAQ (reference sequence). CDR3 length equals 14 residues. The V and J ends lost 3 bases and 11 bases respectively, with 19 bases between them. Here the CDR3 reads CASSFHTTSYGQYF. The CDR3 DNA reads TGTGCCAGCAGCTTTCACACTACCTCCTACGGGCAGTACTTC.

CDR3: CASSSASSYNEQFF. The CDR3 DNA sequence: TGTGCCAGCAGCTCGGCTAGCTCCTACAATGAGCAGTTCTTC. The rearrangement joins TRBV7-9 to TRBJ2-1; D is ambiguous. CDR1 SEHNR and CDR2 FQNEAQ come from the germline V gene (reference sequence). Trimming took 4 bases from V and 0 from J, leaving 7 bases between them. The CDR3 covers 14 residues. The complete variable domain, with remaining parts taken from reference TRBV7-9 and TRBJ2-1, reads DTGVSQNPRHKITKRGQNVTFRCDPISEHNRLYWYRQTLGQGPEFLTYFQNEAQLEKSRLLSDRFSAERPKGSFSTLEIQRTEQGDSAMYLCASSSASSYNEQFFGPGTRLTVL.

The genes are TRBV10-3 and TRBJ2-3; TRBD2 might be the D (5 bases). Trimming took off 3 bases at V and 4 bases at J, with 14 bases between the two ends. This CDR3 contains 15 residues. Germline-derived CDR1 and CDR2 are ENHRY and SYGVKD. The CDR3, as DNA: TGTGCCATCAGTGACAGAGTGGGAGATCCAGATACGCAGTATTTT. Translation: CAISDRVGDPDTQYF.

The chain employs TRBV20-1 and TRBJ2-5; 11 nucleotides agree with TRBD1. V dropped 5 bases and J dropped 1; count of bases not matched to a gene: 3. Germline CDR1 is DFQATT and CDR2 is SNEGSKA (reference sequence). The CDR3 extends over 14 amino acids. CDR3 sequence (DNA): TGCAGTGCTGGGGACAGGGGGGTCCAAGAGACCCAGTACTTC. Translation gives CSAGDRGVQETQYF.

This clonotype was detected ten times or more. The chain uses TRBV29-1 and TRBJ1-5; D is unclear. This CDR3 has 13 residues. Per germline, CDR1 SQVTM and CDR2 ANQGSEA. Trimming took off 3 bases at V and 4 bases at J, with 10 bases between the two ends. CDR3 DNA: TGCAGCGTTGAGGTGGGCCTAAATCAGCCCCAGCATTTT. It translates to CSVEVGLNQPQHF.

This clonotype came up a few times. This sequence joins TRBV9 and TRBJ2-7, with 7 bases lining up with TRBD2. With V trimmed by 2 bases and J by 7 bases, 9 bases remained unmatched. This CDR3 spans 14 amino acids. Germline CDR1 reads SGDLS; CDR2 reads YYNGEE. CDR3 sequence: CASSVSSGLSEQYF. The CDR3 bases are TGTGCCAGCAGCGTCTCTAGCGGTCTATCGGAGCAGTACTTC.

The gene calls are TRBV28 and TRBJ2-4, with D perhaps TRBD1 (6 bases). The J call may not be correct, given that the DNA end is closer to TRBJ2-7. This CDR3 is 14 amino acids long. The germline V gene encodes CDR1 MDHEN and CDR2 SYDVKM. CDR3 residues: CASSVQGFSYEQYF. The DNA for the CDR3 is TGTGCCAGCAGTGTACAGGGTTTCTCCTACGAGCAGTACTTC.